The source of this TCR beta chain is a study of control samples from healthy donors and cancer patients. This CDR3 is 14 amino acids long. Trimming removed 7 bases from V and 0 bases from J, with 14 bases in between. Germline V gene data show CDR1 as SGHRS and CDR2 as YFSETQ. Judged by abundance, this clone is medium-sized. Other nucleotide sequences in the sample specify the same CDR3. Profiling relied on immunoSEQ multiplex PCR, and the TCRdb table lists in-frame clones only, not all of them. Here the sample spans tens of thousands of clones, about 75% being singletons. Sequencing was performed on formalin-fixed, paraffin-embedded tissue. The receptor was derived from a male donor with melanoma. The J gene is TRBJ2-7, the V gene TRBV5-1; tentatively, D is TRBD1 (6 bases). CDR3 DNA sequence: TGCGCCAGCGCACTCGGACAGTCCTCCTACGAGCAGTACTTC. Amino acids: CASALGQSSYEQYF.